Following are 21 T cell receptor beta chains from one sample sequenced in a study of T cell responses to AZD1222 COVID-19 vaccine. Generated by immunoSEQ multiplex PCR, the TCRdb table keeps only in-frame clones and is missing some. The sample consists of around 95,000 clones, roughly 89% of them appearing once. Sequences were derived from peripheral blood, sampled on day 0 of AZD1222 vaccination. These receptors were obtained from an adult in good health.

The gene calls are TRBV4-2 and TRBJ2-2, with TRBD2 matching 11 bases. Germline V lookup: CDR1 LGHNA, CDR2 YNFKEQ. V lost 3 bases to trimming and J lost 2 bases; unmatched junction nucleotides: 2. The CDR3 has 16 amino acids. CDR3 protein: CASSQGLADNTGELFF. DNA for the CDR3: TGTGCCAGCAGCCAGGGACTAGCGGACAACACCGGGGAGCTGTTTTTT.

This clone came up a few times. This chain's CDR3 is CASSIGPVNEQFF. The CDR3 coding sequence is TGTGCCAGCAGTATTGGTCCGGTCAATGAGCAGTTCTTC. The genes are TRBV2 and TRBJ2-1; D is unclear. Germline-derived CDR1 and CDR2 are SNHLY and FYNNEI. Between the trimmed V and J ends, which lost 5 bases and 6 bases, there was a span of 11 bases. The CDR3 totals 13 residues. Using reference TRBV2 and TRBJ2-1 for the parts outside the CDR3, the full variable domain is EPEVTQTPSHQVTQMGQEVILRCVPISNHLYFYWYRQILGQKVEFLVSFYNNEISEKSEIFDDQFSVERPDGSNFTLKIRSTKLEDSAMYFCASSIGPVNEQFFGPGTRLTVL.

The chain carries TRBV10-3 and TRBJ2-7; 8 bases match TRBD1. V trimming: 4 bases; J trimming: 0 bases; junction bases outside the gene matches: 5. Germline CDR1 ENHRY, CDR2 SYGVKD. This CDR3 comprises 15 residues. CDR3 sequence reads: CAISGGQANSYEQYF. Here the CDR3 DNA reads TGTGCCATCAGTGGGGGACAGGCCAACTCCTACGAGCAGTACTTC.

The J gene is TRBJ1-6, the V gene TRBV14; a weak D match, TRBD1 (5 bases). Germline V lookup: CDR1 SGHDN, CDR2 FVKESK. This CDR3 comprises 14 residues. Trimming removed 3 bases from V and 7 bases from J, with 10 bases in between. The DNA for the CDR3 is TGTGCCAGCAGCCAGGTTGCAGGGAATTCACCCCTCCACTTT. Translated, it gives CASSQVAGNSPLHF.

The J gene is TRBJ1-5, the V gene TRBV6-2 or TRBV6-3; 12 bases match TRBD1. J gave up 5 bases and V 2 bases, and 4 bases lay outside the gene matches. The V gene's germline CDR1 is MNHEY and CDR2 SVGEGT. The CDR3 is made up of 16 amino acids. CDR3 protein: CASSYRGQGAYQPQHF. In nucleotides, the CDR3 is TGTGCCAGCAGTTACAGGGGACAGGGGGCGTATCAGCCCCAGCATTTT.

The V call is TRBV5-1, the J call TRBJ1-1; 10 bases are a match to TRBD1. With 3 bases clipped from V and 4 bases from J, the junction kept 6 bases outside the gene matches. Germline V CDR1 and CDR2: SGHRS, YFSETQ. The CDR3 runs 15 residues. CDR3 sequence reads: CASSSMGTGVTEAFF. The CDR3 DNA is TGCGCCAGCAGCTCAATGGGGACAGGGGTCACTGAAGCTTTCTTT.

The chain employs TRBV24-1 and TRBJ1-4; D is uncertain. V lost 7 bases and J lost 8, with 28 bases in between. Looked up from germline, CDR1 is KGHDR and CDR2 is SFDVKD. CDR3 length: 18 amino acids. The CDR3 DNA follows: TGTGCCACCAGCGCCCGTGAAGAGCTATTGGGAGACGCCGAAAAACTGTTTTTT. Its translation is CATSAREELLGDAEKLFF.

V usage is TRBV5-4 and J usage is TRBJ2-1, with TRBD2 matching 13 bases. V trimming: 5 bases; J trimming: 6 bases; junction bases outside the gene matches: 5. The germline CDR1 and CDR2 sequences are SGHNT and YYREEE (reference sequence). The CDR3 is 15 amino acids. The CDR3 bases are TGTGCCAGCAGTTTTGGACTAGCGGGAGTCAATGAGCAGTTCTTC. Protein: CASSFGLAGVNEQFF.

In DNA form, the CDR3 reads TGCAGCGCACAAGGGGGCTCACCGGAGACCCAGTACTTC. Translating it yields CSAQGGSPETQYF. The V call is TRBV29-1, the J call TRBJ2-5, with 7 bases fitting TRBD1. The germline V gene encodes CDR1 SQVTM and CDR2 ANQGSEA. V dropped 7 bases and J dropped 5; count of bases not matched to a gene: 10. This CDR3 contains 13 residues.

This chain joins TRBV7-2 and TRBJ1-1; TRBD1 is a possible D gene (6 bases). Germline V gene lookup returns CDR1 SGHTA and CDR2 FQGNSA. Trimming took 10 bases from V and 1 from J, leaving 13 bases between them. This CDR3 has 13 residues. The CDR3 sequence is CATGKGGNTEAFF. The CDR3 DNA reads TGTGCCACGGGGAAAGGGGGGAACACTGAAGCTTTCTTT. Drawing the rest from reference TRBV7-2 and TRBJ1-1, the complete variable domain is GAGVSQSPSNKVTEKGKDVELRCDPISGHTALYWYRQSLGQGLEFLIYFQGNSAPDKSGLPSDRFSAERTGGSVSTLTIQRTQQEDSAVYLCATGKGGNTEAFFGQGTRLTVV.

This clone came up a few times. This sequence joins TRBV4-3 and TRBJ2-7; either TRBD1 or TRBD2 may supply D (5 bases each). The CDR3 is made up of 15 amino acids. V lost 0 bases and J 6 bases, leaving 15 bases between the germline ends. Germline V gene lookup returns CDR1 LGHNA and CDR2 YSLEER. CDR3 in DNA: TGCGCCAGCAGCCAAGATCTTAAGGGGACCAGCGAGCAGTACTTC. Its translation: CASSQDLKGTSEQYF.

The sample holds one count of this clone. V is TRBV12-3 or TRBV12-4 and J is TRBJ1-4, with a tentative D call TRBD1 (5 bases). V was trimmed by 5 bases and J by 13 bases, leaving 14 bases between them. The CDR3 spans 12 residues. CDR3 in amino acids: CASSLVSGVLFF. CDR3 nucleotides: TGTGCCAGCAGTCTTGTGTCGGGGGTACTGTTTTTT.

V usage is TRBV10-2 and J usage is TRBJ2-2, with D unresolved. Germline CDR1 WSHSY, CDR2 SAAADI. The CDR3 consists of 14 residues. V was clipped by 0 bases and J by 8 bases, with 10 bases between them. The CDR3 DNA reads as TGCGCCAGCAGTGAGTCAGGAGACTTAGGGGAGCTGTTTTTT. It specifies CASSESGDLGELFF.

This chain links TRBV5-1 with TRBJ2-1; 10 nucleotides match TRBD1. The germline V gene encodes CDR1 SGHRS and CDR2 YFSETQ. Losses at the gene ends were 5 bases for V and 8 bases for J; bases not matched to a gene: 7. This CDR3 contains 14 residues. CDR3: CASRRLTGGDEQFF. The CDR3 coding sequence is TGCGCCAGCAGGAGACTGACAGGGGGCGATGAGCAGTTCTTC.

The chain carries TRBV2 and TRBJ2-1; D is ambiguous. This CDR3 region has 11 residues. Deletions cut 5 bases from V and 9 bases from J, with 8 bases between. CDR1 and CDR2 from the germline V gene are SNHLY and FYNNEI. The CDR3 bases are TGTGCCAGCAGTTTCCATAGTGAGCAGTTCTTC. Translating it yields CASSFHSEQFF.

V is TRBV6-2 or TRBV6-3 and J is TRBJ2-5, with D perhaps TRBD1 (6 bases). Between the trimmed V and J ends, which lost 3 bases and 3 bases, there was a span of 14 bases. CDR3 length: 15 amino acids. The germline V gene has CDR1 MNHEY and CDR2 SVGEGT. CDR3 loop: CASSYRDHREETQYF. The DNA of the CDR3 is TGTGCCAGCAGTTATAGAGATCACAGGGAAGAGACCCAGTACTTC.

The chain carries TRBV4-2 and TRBJ2-3; a possible D gene is TRBD2 (7 bases). Germline lookup yields CDR1 LGHNA and CDR2 YNFKEQ. V dropped 5 bases and J dropped 6 bases, with 18 bases sitting between them. This CDR3 region has 15 residues. The CDR3 here is CASSSKEGGGDTQYF. The CDR3 nucleotides are TGTGCCAGCAGCAGCAAAGAGGGGGGGGGCGATACGCAGTATTTT.

The chain links TRBV4-3 to TRBJ2-2, with 8 positions matching TRBD1. The CDR3 has 17 residues. Per the germline V gene, CDR1 is LGHNA and CDR2 is YSLEER. Unmatched junction bases numbered 8, after V lost 0 bases and J lost 5 bases. The CDR3 DNA is TGCGCCAGCAGCCAAGATGGGGCCGGGACAGGAACCGGGGAGCTGTTTTTT. Protein product: CASSQDGAGTGTGELFF.

In its sample, this clone was seen once. CDR3 sequence reads: CASSSVAAGVPNTGELFF. In DNA form, the CDR3 reads TGTGCCAGTAGTTCAGTGGCAGCGGGGGTGCCGAACACCGGGGAGCTGTTTTTT. This sequence joins TRBV19 and TRBJ2-2; 8 bases map to TRBD2. This CDR3 spans 18 amino acids. The trim removed 5 bases at V and 0 bases at J, leaving 11 bases unmatched. The germline V gene encodes CDR1 LNHDA and CDR2 SQIVND (reference sequence).

This clone was seen a few times. The chain joins TRBV5-1 to TRBJ1-2, with D hard to call. Germline loops: CDR1 SGHRS, CDR2 YFSETQ. The V and J ends lost 4 bases and 4 bases respectively, with 17 bases between them. The CDR3 covers 15 residues. CDR3 amino acids: CASSRRSDVSYGYTF. In DNA form, the CDR3 reads TGCGCCAGCAGCAGACGCTCGGACGTTAGCTATGGCTACACCTTC. The full variable domain, its missing parts supplied by reference TRBV5-1 and TRBJ1-2, is KAGVTQTPRYLIKTRGQQVTLSCSPISGHRSVSWYQQTPGQGLQFLFEYFSETQRNKGNFPGRFSGRQFSNSRSEMNVSTLELGDSALYLCASSRRSDVSYGYTFGSGTRLTVV.

The rearrangement joins TRBV15 to TRBJ1-5; D is undetermined. CDR1 is LNHNV and CDR2 is YYDKDF in the germline V gene (reference sequence). The CDR3 is made up of 13 amino acids. V was clipped by 0 bases and J by 6 bases, with 6 bases between them. The CDR3, as DNA: TGTGCCACCAGCAGAGATAAGGCTCAGCCCCAGCATTTT. It translates to CATSRDKAQPQHF. Using reference TRBV15 and TRBJ1-5 for the parts outside the CDR3, the full variable domain is DAMVIQNPRYQVTQFGKPVTLSCSQTLNHNVMYWYQQKSSQAPKLLFHYYDKDFNNEADTPDNFQSRRPNTSFCFLDIRSPGLGDTAMYLCATSRDKAQPQHFGDGTRLSIL.